Below, one T cell receptor (beta chain) is given with its context. Its target antigen remains unknown. There are no base qualities to consult, and no much larger clone falls within one base. TCRdb records Illumina HiSeq 2500 as the sequencer. Quantitative 5'-RACE with molecular barcodes was used to prepare TCR beta libraries. Per the source publication's procedure: A new computational method based on a probabilistic model of VDJ rearrangement was used to identify disease-linked TCR variants. The public reads were reprocessed in TCRdb via fastp at Q25 and MiXCR, keeping in-frame beta chains. Here each entry gathers all rows of one CDR3 protein and keeps the most common genes and DNA. TCRdb, rather than the study authors, made the V and J calls. Within this sample are 200,000 to 250,000 distinct CDR3 sequences, with 10% of them counted one time only. The top ten hold approximately 20% of the sample. This record belongs to a study of CD8 T cells in ankylosing spondylitis (dated by TCRdb to about 2017). In terms of the full investigation: The study set out to find disease-linked TCR variants by profiling T cell receptor beta repertoires in ankylosing spondylitis patients and healthy donors. The whole study cohort included some 100 healthy donors and under 30 ankylosing spondylitis patients. Peripheral blood samples were taken, and synovial fluid was additionally collected from ankylosing spondylitis patients.

Broad study findings and their caveats: A TCR beta motif of roughly 8 highly homologous amino acid variants appeared characteristic of blood from ankylosing spondylitis patients. Some TCR beta motif variants had previously been reported in synovial fluid and blood of reactive arthritis patients, which suggested common disease-initiation mechanisms. In peripheral blood, the disease-linked clones were found at relatively low frequencies and had a CD8+ phenotype. The disease-linked clones were reported to be significantly enriched in matched synovial fluid samples from ankylosing spondylitis patients.

This clonotype originated in a male donor with ankylosing spondylitis or in good health (not recorded which). Sequencing was done on a sample of blood, either unsorted or a sorted T cell fraction (not recorded which).

CDR3 reads: CASSPGWSGAFF. The bases read TGTGCCAGCAGTCCTGGGTGGTCCGGGGCTTTCTTT. The chain joins TRBV7-2 to TRBJ1-1; the D gene cannot be resolved reliably. CDR3 length: 12 amino acids, cysteine to phenylalanine. CDR3 DNA is the only sequence kept; it has 36 bases, read in frame from the first base. The germline V gene sets CDR1 to SGHTA and CDR2 to FQGNSA. V loses 6 bases of germline sequence and J loses 11 bases, and the interval between the two ends is 16 bases.